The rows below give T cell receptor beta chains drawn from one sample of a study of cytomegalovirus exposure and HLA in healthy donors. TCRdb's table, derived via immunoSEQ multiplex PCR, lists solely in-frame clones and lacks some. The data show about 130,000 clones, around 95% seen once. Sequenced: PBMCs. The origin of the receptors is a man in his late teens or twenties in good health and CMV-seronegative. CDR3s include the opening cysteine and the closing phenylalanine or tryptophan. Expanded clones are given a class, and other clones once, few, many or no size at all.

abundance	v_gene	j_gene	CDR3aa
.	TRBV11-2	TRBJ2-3	CASSLELALDTQYF
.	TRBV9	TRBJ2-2	CASSVSGGYGTGELFF
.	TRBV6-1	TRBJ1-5	CASSDQNQPQHF
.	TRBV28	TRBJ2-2	CASSAGQLNTGELFF
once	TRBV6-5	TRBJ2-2	CASSYRRERTGELFF
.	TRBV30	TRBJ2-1	CAWLPTGGYNEQFF
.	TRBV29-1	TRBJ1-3	CSVGGEGNTIYF
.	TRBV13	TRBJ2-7	CASSLRGGYEQYF
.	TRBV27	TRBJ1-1	CASRQHLQGYTEAFF
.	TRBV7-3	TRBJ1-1	CASSQDVNTEAFF
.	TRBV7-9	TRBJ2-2	CASSLTSGAWSGELFF
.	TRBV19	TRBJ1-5	CASSIVSQGDQPQHF
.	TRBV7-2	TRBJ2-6	CASSLRGGPSGANVLTF
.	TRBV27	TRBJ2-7	CASSHRGRAYEQYF
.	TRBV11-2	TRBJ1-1	CASSLAAPRGGGAFF
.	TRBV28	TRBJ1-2	CASSLPGGSNYGYTF
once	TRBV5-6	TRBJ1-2	CASSLQVNYGYTF
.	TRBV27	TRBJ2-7	CASSSAGGNYEQYF
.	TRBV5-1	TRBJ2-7	CASGPRDSSAYEQYF
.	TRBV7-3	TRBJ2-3	CASRPGIKGDTQYF
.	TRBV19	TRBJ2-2	CASSITGITGELFF
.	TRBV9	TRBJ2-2	CASSPSGRSTGELFF
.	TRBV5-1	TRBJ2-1	CASSLGGAGVGNEQFF
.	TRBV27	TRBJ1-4	CASSLRQMTLTGYREKLFF
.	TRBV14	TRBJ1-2	CASSQGSHIHYGYTF
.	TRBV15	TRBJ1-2	CATSRERAGGYTF
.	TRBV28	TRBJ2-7	CASSLAGSSSYEQYF